This T cell receptor (beta chain) emerged from a study of shared clonotypes between healthy human individuals. Ten immunoSEQ deep assay plates served to sequence unsorted PBMC DNA. Sequenced by immunoSEQ multiplex PCR; TCRdb stores in-frame clones only, minus some. The repertoire includes 400,000 to 600,000 clones, almost 80% of them detected once, and approximately 12% sits in the top ten. The CDR3 loop spans 13 amino acids. From germline, CDR1 is SGHVS and CDR2 FQNEAQ. V lost 1 base and J lost 5, with 6 bases in between. Study donors comprised healthy, HIV-negative adults devoid of recent acute infection or vaccination.

The TCR was taken from a woman aged 35 to 49 in good health. Some clones in this sample may be carry-over from other donors' samples. The sequencing sample was made of PBMCs. V and J are TRBV7-8 and TRBJ1-5; D not certain. The CDR3 is CASSLGGDQPQHF. Written as DNA, the CDR3 is TGTGCCAGCAGCTTAGGGGGAGATCAGCCCCAGCATTTT.